The 21 T cell receptor beta chains given below trace back to one sample, sequenced in a study of blood T cell repertoires in COVID-19. The protocol was immunoSEQ multiplex PCR, while the TCRdb copy is restricted to in-frame clones and leaves out a portion. The table shows 150,000 to 200,000 clones, with around 87% occurring only once. Sample: peripheral blood. These TCRs come from a man in his late teens or twenties with active or convalescent COVID-19.

The chain carries TRBV5-4 and TRBJ2-3; 8 nucleotides line up with TRBD1. Germline assignment: CDR1 SGHNT and CDR2 YYREEE (reference sequence). V lost 2 bases and J lost 6; bases outside the gene matches: 17. This CDR3 has 18 residues. CDR3 in DNA: TGTGCCAGCAGCTTAGGACAGGGAGGTGGACGACGGGTGGATACGCAGTATTTT. It translates to CASSLGQGGGRRVDTQYF.

Turning to this clone: The sample contains more than one DNA sequence encoding this CDR3. The rearrangement links TRBV7-2 to TRBJ1-2, with 9 positions matching TRBD1. Germline assignment: CDR1 SGHTA and CDR2 FQGNSA. Trimming removed 3 bases from V and 5 bases from J; junction bases left unmatched: 1. The CDR3 sequence is 13 residues long. This chain's CDR3 is CASSLGQGYGYTF. CDR3 bases: TGTGCCAGCAGCTTGGGACAGGGTTATGGCTACACCTTC.

This sequence joins TRBV11-2 and TRBJ2-3, with 12 bases identical to TRBD2. Per germline, CDR1 SGHAT and CDR2 FQNNGV. CDR3 length equals 17 residues. V shed 1 base and J 1 base; nucleotides not matched to a gene: 3. The chain's CDR3 is CASSLARTSGGTDTQYF. The CDR3 DNA sequence: TGTGCCAGCAGCTTAGCCCGGACTAGCGGGGGCACAGATACGCAGTATTTT.

This chain joins TRBV19 and TRBJ1-4; TRBD1 matches at 7 bases. The CDR3 sequence is 15 residues long. Trimming at V came to 5 bases and at J to 2 bases, leaving 5 bases not matched to a gene. The V gene's germline CDR1 is LNHDA and CDR2 SQIVND (reference sequence). CDR3 bases: TGTGCCAGTAGTTCCCGCAGGGGGACTAATGAAAAACTGTTTTTT. Translation: CASSSRRGTNEKLFF. The full variable domain, in which reference TRBV19 and TRBJ1-4 provide the parts outside the CDR3, is DGGITQSPKYLFRKEGQNVTLSCEQNLNHDAMYWYRQDPGQGLRLIYYSQIVNDFQKGDIAEGYSVSREKKESFPLTVTSAQKNPTAFYLCASSSRRGTNEKLFFGSGTQLSVL.

The rearrangement links TRBV6-1 to TRBJ2-3, with D perhaps matching TRBD1 (5 bases). This CDR3 comprises 14 residues. CDR1 is MNHNS and CDR2 is SASEGT in the germline V gene. With 1 base removed from V and 4 bases from J, the gap between germline ends came to 9 bases. The CDR3 nucleotides read TGTGCCAGCAGTGAAGGGCAAGGGGCAGATACGCAGTATTTT. Protein product: CASSEGQGADTQYF.

The V and J genes are TRBV5-1 and TRBJ1-3; tentatively, D is TRBD1 (6 bases). This CDR3 has 17 amino acids. Looked up from germline, CDR1 is SGHRS and CDR2 is YFSETQ. Trimming left V 4 bases short and J 0 bases short, with 17 bases between. This CDR3 reads CASSTGLGGSSGNTIYF. The CDR3, as DNA: TGCGCCAGCAGCACGGGGTTAGGGGGTAGCTCTGGAAACACCATATATTTT.

The gene calls are TRBV18 and TRBJ2-7; TRBD1 matches 10 bases. CDR1 is KGHSH, CDR2 LQKENI, per germline. J was trimmed by 4 bases and V by 4 bases; bases with no gene match: 7. The CDR3 consists of 15 residues. In DNA form, the CDR3 reads TGTGCCAGCTCACAAGACAGGGGGCCCTATTACGAGCAGTACGTC. It codes for CASSQDRGPYYEQYV.

V usage is TRBV19 and J usage is TRBJ1-4; 8 positions agree with TRBD1. The ends lost 1 base at V and 8 bases at J; junction bases unmatched: 6. In germline, CDR1 is LNHDA, CDR2 SQIVND (reference sequence). This CDR3 region has 15 residues. CDR3 residues: CASSIGDRGDEKLFF. CDR3 coding DNA: TGTGCCAGTAGTATAGGTGACAGGGGAGACGAAAAACTGTTTTTT.

This rearrangement joins TRBV18 to TRBJ1-3; D possibly corresponds to TRBD1 (5 bases). This CDR3 spans 17 amino acids. CDR1 is KGHSH, CDR2 LQKENI, per germline. V shed 0 bases and J shed 0 bases, with 12 bases lying between them. The DNA for the CDR3 is TGTGCCAGCTCACCACCGACAGTTTGGAGCTCTGGAAACACCATATATTTT. Translated: CASSPPTVWSSGNTIYF.

The rearrangement joins TRBV6-1 to TRBJ1-1; a weak D match, TRBD1 (5 bases). This CDR3 region has 15 residues. V dropped 3 bases and J dropped 1 base, with 12 bases sitting between them. The germline V gene has CDR1 MNHNS and CDR2 SASEGT. CDR3 amino acids: CASSEAGNTNTEAFF. The CDR3 coding sequence is TGTGCCAGCAGTGAGGCAGGGAATACGAACACTGAAGCTTTCTTT.

A few counts support this clone. CDR3 in DNA: TGTGCCAGTAGTCCCCGGGACAGAGTTTCACCCCTCCACTTT. It translates to CASSPRDRVSPLHF. The chain joins TRBV19 to TRBJ1-6; 7 bases map to TRBD1. This CDR3 has 14 residues. Germline lookup yields CDR1 LNHDA and CDR2 SQIVND (reference sequence). Germline trimming cut 5 bases from V and 9 bases from J; bases unmatched to any gene: 7.

The V gene is TRBV19, the J gene TRBJ1-5, with 7 positions matching TRBD1. V gave up 6 bases and J gave up 9 bases; unmatched junction bases: 8. The germline V gene has CDR1 LNHDA and CDR2 SQIVND (reference sequence). The CDR3 is 13 residues long. CDR3 amino acids: CASRSDRAGPQHF. The CDR3 nucleotides are TGTGCCAGTAGGTCCGACAGGGCTGGGCCCCAGCATTTT.

CDR3: CASSDLPQGQRLLAKNIQYF. CDR3 bases: TGTGCCAGCAGTGACCTACCCCAGGGACAAAGACTTCTAGCCAAAAACATTCAGTACTTC. The chain links TRBV6-4 to TRBJ2-4, with D perhaps TRBD1 (6 bases). Trimming took off 2 bases at V and 0 bases at J, with 23 bases between the two ends. The CDR3 is 20 amino acids. CDR1 and CDR2 (germline): MRHNA, SNTAGT.

This chain links TRBV24-1 with TRBJ2-3, with 10 positions matching TRBD2. The germline CDR1 and CDR2 sequences are KGHDR and SFDVKD. Trimming took 9 bases from V and 1 from J; bases not matched to a gene: 12. CDR3 length: 17 residues. CDR3: CATGMSGGAEGTDTQYF. For the CDR3, the DNA is TGTGCCACCGGAATGAGCGGGGGGGCCGAGGGCACAGATACGCAGTATTTT.

The chain employs TRBV2 and TRBJ1-2; 8 nucleotides line up with TRBD1. The V and J ends lost 6 bases and 8 bases, in that order; junction bases with no gene match: 8. The CDR3 covers 13 residues. Looked up from germline, CDR1 is SNHLY and CDR2 is FYNNEI. CDR3 coding DNA: TGTGCCAGCAGGGGCCGGACAGGGAGCGGCTACACCTTC. Amino acid sequence: CASRGRTGSGYTF.

CDR3 loop: CASSLTSFPGELFF. CDR3 coding DNA: TGTGCCAGCAGCTTAACTAGCTTTCCCGGGGAGCTGTTTTTT. The chain carries TRBV6-2 or TRBV6-3 and TRBJ2-2; maybe TRBD2 (6 bases). Germline lookup yields CDR1 MNHEY and CDR2 SVGEGT. The V and J ends lost 6 bases and 6 bases respectively, with 14 bases between them. This CDR3 region has 14 residues.

V is TRBV12-3 or TRBV12-4 and J is TRBJ1-3; no definite D call. This CDR3 spans 13 amino acids. V was clipped by 5 bases and J by 3 bases, with 8 bases between them. CDR3 nucleotides: TGTGCCAGCAGTGGAGCTCTTGGAAACACCATATATTTT. The encoded protein is CASSGALGNTIYF.

The V gene is TRBV10-3, the J gene TRBJ1-5; D not resolved. Per germline, CDR1 ENHRY and CDR2 SYGVKD. The V end was cut by 4 bases, the J end by 0 bases, with 16 bases between. The CDR3 sequence is 17 residues long. The DNA of the CDR3 is TGTGCCATCAGTGCTCAGTCGGCGGGGTATAGCAATCAGCCCCAGCATTTT. Translated: CAISAQSAGYSNQPQHF.

J is TRBJ1-1 and V is TRBV5-6, with a possible D match to TRBD1 (5 bases). There are 14 residues in the CDR3. With 2 bases removed from V and 1 base from J, the gap between germline ends came to 9 bases. The germline gives CDR1 SGHDT, CDR2 YYEEEE. CDR3 residues: CASSFQGPNTEAFF. The DNA for the CDR3 is TGTGCCAGCAGCTTCCAGGGCCCGAACACTGAAGCTTTCTTT.

The rearrangement uses TRBV3-1 (or the pseudogene TRBV3-2) and TRBJ2-5, with 11 bases aligning to TRBD1. The CDR3 has 18 residues. Germline values: CDR1 LGHDT, CDR2 YNNKEL (reference sequence). The junction had 11 bases not matched to a gene; V was cut back by 1 base and J by 4 bases. The CDR3 here is CASSQGLLSGTGGETQYF. CDR3 in DNA: TGTGCCAGCAGCCAAGGCTTACTTAGCGGGACAGGGGGAGAGACCCAGTACTTC.

V and J are TRBV2 and TRBJ1-5; 7 positions agree with TRBD1. V gave up 5 bases and J gave up 11 bases; unmatched junction bases: 3. Germline CDR1 SNHLY, CDR2 FYNNEI. The CDR3 runs 11 residues. CDR3 DNA: TGTGCCAGCAGTCAGGGGACAGCCCAGCATTTT. Its protein product is CASSQGTAQHF.